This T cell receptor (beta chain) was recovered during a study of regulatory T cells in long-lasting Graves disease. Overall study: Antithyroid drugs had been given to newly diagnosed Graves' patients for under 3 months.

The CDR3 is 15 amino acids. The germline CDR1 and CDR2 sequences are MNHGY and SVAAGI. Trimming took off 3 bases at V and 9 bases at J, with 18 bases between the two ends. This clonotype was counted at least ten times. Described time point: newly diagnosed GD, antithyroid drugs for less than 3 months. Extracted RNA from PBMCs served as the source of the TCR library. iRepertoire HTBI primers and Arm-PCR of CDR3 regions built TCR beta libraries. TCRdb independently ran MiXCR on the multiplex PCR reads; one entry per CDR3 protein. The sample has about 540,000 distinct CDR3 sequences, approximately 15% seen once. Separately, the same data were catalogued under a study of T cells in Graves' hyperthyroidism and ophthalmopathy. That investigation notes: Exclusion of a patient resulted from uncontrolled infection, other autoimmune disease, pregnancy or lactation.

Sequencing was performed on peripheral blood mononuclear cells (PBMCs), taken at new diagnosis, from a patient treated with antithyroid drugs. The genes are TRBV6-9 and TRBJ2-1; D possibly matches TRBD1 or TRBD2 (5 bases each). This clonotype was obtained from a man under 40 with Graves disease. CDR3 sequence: CASSYGVQRGREQFF. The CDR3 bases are TGTGCCAGCAGTTACGGGGTGCAACGGGGCCGTGAGCAGTTCTTC.